The next 27 T cell receptor beta chains were all read from a single sample in a study of blood T cell repertoires in COVID-19 (dated by TCRdb to between 2020 and 2021). Library preparation used the immunoSEQ multiplex PCR assay. TCRdb retrieved this table from immuneACCESS and kept in-frame rearrangements only. Not all clones are present; in checked studies, unresolved V genes account for under half, and no reason is known for the remainder. In all, the sample holds fewer than 450,000 clones, and about nine tenths of those were seen once. The ten largest clones add up to about 6.7% of the sample. Sample: peripheral blood. Every receptor here comes from a woman in her seventies with COVID-19, enrolled during active disease.

J is TRBJ2-1 and V is TRBV24-1, with TRBD1 matching over 7 bases. Germline trimming cut 5 bases from V and 4 bases from J; bases unmatched to any gene: 7. CDR1 and CDR2 (germline): KGHDR, SFDVKD. The CDR3 covers 15 residues. The DNA for the CDR3 is TGTGCCACCAGTGGGGGGACAGACTATTACAATGAGCAGTTCTTC. It yields the protein CATSGGTDYYNEQFF.

This clone was observed a single time. The chain has TRBV5-4 and TRBJ1-2; 9 bases agree with TRBD1. The V and J ends lost 0 bases and 4 bases, in that order; junction bases with no gene match: 4. Germline CDR1 reads SGHNT; CDR2 reads YYREEE (reference sequence). The CDR3 totals 15 residues. CDR3 sequence reads: CASSLGTGVFYGYTF. DNA of the CDR3: TGTGCCAGCAGCTTGGGGACAGGGGTTTTCTATGGCTACACCTTC.

This rearrangement joins TRBV20-1 to TRBJ2-1; possibly TRBD2 for D (6 bases). This CDR3 is built from 12 residues. With 6 bases removed from V and 10 bases from J, the gap between germline ends came to 16 bases. Germline V gene lookup returns CDR1 DFQATT and CDR2 SNEGSKA (reference sequence). In nucleotides, the CDR3 is TGCAGTGCGAGTCGGGACTCCTTAGAGCAGTTCTTC. It codes for CSASRDSLEQFF.

The chain combines TRBV19 with TRBJ1-2; D is perhaps TRBD1 (6 bases). CDR1 and CDR2 from the germline V gene are LNHDA and SQIVND (reference sequence). The V end lost 7 bases, the J end lost 4 bases, and 16 bases lay between the germline ends. The CDR3 contains 14 residues. The DNA of the CDR3 is TGTGCCAGTACCCTGAAAGGACAGCCCTATGGCTACACCTTC. Translating gives CASTLKGQPYGYTF.

The chain employs TRBV20-1 and TRBJ2-7; D possibly corresponds to TRBD1 (7 bases). The CDR3 runs 17 residues. Looked up from germline, CDR1 is DFQATT and CDR2 is SNEGSKA (reference sequence). Trimming removed 3 bases from V and 0 bases from J, with 21 bases in between. The CDR3 region has the DNA TGCAGTGCTAGTCCGCACACACCAGGGGGGACCTCCTACGAGCAGTACTTC. Translating it yields CSASPHTPGGTSYEQYF.

Worth noting for this clone: At the DNA level, this CDR3 is encoded by other sequences in the same sample as well. The chain carries TRBV3-1 (or the pseudogene TRBV3-2) and TRBJ1-1, with unresolved D. This CDR3 has 11 amino acids. CDR1 is LGHDT, CDR2 YNNKEL, per germline (reference sequence). The V end was cut by 3 bases, the J end by 5 bases, with 4 bases between. The CDR3 bases are TGTGCCAGCAGCCAGCGAACTGAAGCTTTCTTT. This sequence encodes CASSQRTEAFF.

This clone was recorded once. The rearrangement joins TRBV6-5 to TRBJ1-2; possible D gene TRBD1, 5 bases. The CDR3 contains 14 residues. Germline-derived CDR1 and CDR2 are MNHEY and SVGAGI. Between the trimmed V and J ends, which lost 6 bases and 4 bases, there was a span of 15 bases. CDR3 region: CASSKIDRLYGYTF. For the CDR3, the DNA is TGTGCCAGCAGCAAAATAGACAGACTCTATGGCTACACCTTC.

The CDR3 reads CASSEMRGTGANVLTF. Written as DNA, the CDR3 is TGTGCCAGCAGTGAGATGAGAGGGACTGGGGCCAACGTCCTGACTTTC. The rearrangement joins TRBV2 to TRBJ2-6; D might be TRBD2 (5 bases). The germline V gene has CDR1 SNHLY and CDR2 FYNNEI. This CDR3 comprises 16 residues. With 3 bases removed from V and 2 bases from J, the gap between germline ends came to 11 bases.

The chain recombines TRBV6-4 with TRBJ1-2, with 7 bases lining up with TRBD1. The germline V gene has CDR1 MRHNA and CDR2 SNTAGT. V trimming: 2 bases; J trimming: 0 bases; junction bases outside the gene matches: 3. The CDR3 totals 15 residues. CDR3 sequence: CASSDHRGSNYGYTF. CDR3 DNA sequence: TGTGCCAGCAGTGACCACAGGGGTTCTAACTATGGCTACACCTTC.

V usage is TRBV19 and J usage is TRBJ2-7; TRBD2 aligns across 12 bases. Germline V gene lookup returns CDR1 LNHDA and CDR2 SQIVND (reference sequence). The CDR3 is 16 residues long. J gave up 1 base and V 5 bases, and 6 bases lay outside the gene matches. CDR3 in amino acids: CASSFTSGGPSYEQYF. CDR3 DNA: TGTGCCAGTAGTTTTACTAGCGGGGGGCCTTCCTACGAGCAGTACTTC.

The chain uses TRBV30 and TRBJ1-6; no clear D. CDR3 size: 14 residues. The V gene lost 0 bases and the J gene lost 4 bases, with 7 bases spanning the gap. Germline CDR1 reads GTSNPN; CDR2 reads SVGIG (reference sequence). CDR3 coding DNA: TGTGCCTGGAGTGTCACGGAGTATAATTCACCCCTCCACTTT. Residues: CAWSVTEYNSPLHF. Supplemented by reference TRBV30 and TRBJ1-6, the full variable domain reads SQTIHQWPATLVQPVGSPLSLECTVEGTSNPNLYWYRQAAGRGLQLLFYSVGIGQISSEVPQNLSASRPQDRQFILSSKKLLLSDSGFYLCAWSVTEYNSPLHFGNGTRLTVT.

V is TRBV29-1 and J is TRBJ1-5; a weak D match, TRBD1 (5 bases). V lost 6 bases to trimming and J lost 2 bases, with 17 bases between them. Germline loops: CDR1 SQVTM, CDR2 ANQGSEA. This CDR3 is 15 amino acids long. This CDR3 is CSVLTPGVGNQPQHF. CDR3 bases: TGCAGCGTGTTGACTCCGGGGGTGGGCAATCAGCCCCAGCATTTT.

This rearrangement joins TRBV9 to TRBJ2-1, with a tentative D call TRBD1 (6 bases). Per germline, CDR1 SGDLS and CDR2 YYNGEE. V shed 0 bases and J shed 5 bases, with 18 bases lying between them. This CDR3 is built from 17 residues. CDR3 coding DNA: TGTGCCAGCAGCGTAGGAGCAGGGACAAGCCACAACAATGAGCAGTTCTTC. Its translation: CASSVGAGTSHNNEQFF.

The chain recombines TRBV30 with TRBJ1-2, with 8 bases identical to TRBD1. V was clipped by 6 bases and J by 4 bases; unmatched bases: 4. The germline V gene has CDR1 GTSNPN and CDR2 SVGIG (reference sequence). CDR3 length: 12 residues. CDR3 nucleotide sequence: TGTGCCTGTACCGGGACAGGCTATGGCTACACCTTC. Translating gives CACTGTGYGYTF.

The gene calls are TRBV25-1 and TRBJ2-1; 7 nucleotides agree with TRBD2. The V gene's germline CDR1 is MGHDK and CDR2 SYGVNS. Trimming removed 3 bases from V and 8 bases from J; junction bases left unmatched: 13. CDR3 length: 16 amino acids. Here the CDR3 reads CASSDGTAGVLHEQFF. The CDR3, as DNA: TGTGCCAGCAGTGACGGAACCGCGGGGGTCCTCCATGAGCAGTTCTTC.

The rearrangement joins TRBV28 to TRBJ1-6, with a weak D call TRBD1 (5 bases). Trimming took off 6 bases at V and 7 bases at J, with 16 bases between the two ends. Germline CDR1 and CDR2: MDHEN and SYDVKM. The CDR3 has 15 residues. The CDR3 loop is CASRWDSGTNSPLHF. CDR3 sequence (DNA): TGTGCCAGCAGATGGGACTCCGGAACCAATTCACCCCTCCACTTT.

This clone was seen once. V gene TRBV2 combines with J gene TRBJ2-1; 8 nucleotides line up with TRBD1. The V gene's germline CDR1 is SNHLY and CDR2 FYNNEI. The trim removed 5 bases at V and 1 base at J, leaving 7 bases unmatched. The CDR3 has 16 residues. In nucleotides, the CDR3 is TGTGCCAGCAGTTCGGGGAGGACAGGGTCCTACAATGAGCAGTTCTTC. Translation gives CASSSGRTGSYNEQFF.

The V and J genes are TRBV29-1 and TRBJ1-1; 10 bases align to TRBD1. The trim removed 3 bases at V and 4 bases at J, leaving 2 bases unmatched. The germline CDR1 and CDR2 sequences are SQVTM and ANQGSEA. The CDR3 loop spans 13 amino acids. CDR3 coding DNA: TGCAGCGTTGATAGGACAGGGGGCACTGAAGCTTTCTTT. Amino acids: CSVDRTGGTEAFF.

The chain uses TRBV20-1 and TRBJ2-7; D may be TRBD2 (6 bases). Trimming left V 4 bases short and J 2 bases short, with 6 bases between. The germline V gene has CDR1 DFQATT and CDR2 SNEGSKA (reference sequence). This CDR3 contains 11 residues. The CDR3 sequence is CSAKRAYEQYF. The CDR3 bases are TGCAGTGCTAAGCGGGCCTACGAGCAGTACTTC.

The chain uses TRBV19 and TRBJ1-2; 7 bases map to TRBD1. The CDR3 loop spans 15 amino acids. V was pared by 6 bases and J by 3 bases, with 10 bases of the junction left unmatched. Germline V gene data show CDR1 as LNHDA and CDR2 as SQIVND (reference sequence). The CDR3 loop reads CASSRRGNSDYGYTF. The CDR3 coding sequence is TGTGCCAGTAGCCGCAGGGGGAATAGCGACTATGGCTACACCTTC.

This clone was counted once. V and J are TRBV27 and TRBJ2-7, with 7 bases matching TRBD1. Germline V gene sequence: CDR1 MNHEY, CDR2 SMNVEV (reference sequence). This CDR3 spans 13 amino acids. V lost 1 base, J lost 3 bases, and 0 bases stayed unmatched. The CDR3 DNA follows: TGTGCCAGCAGTTTATACAGGGGCTACGAGCAGTACTTC. Translating it yields CASSLYRGYEQYF.

The genes are TRBV29-1 and TRBJ1-1; no reliable D call. The CDR3 consists of 12 residues. Looked up from germline, CDR1 is SQVTM and CDR2 is ANQGSEA. The CDR3 reads CSVLSIRTEAFF. In nucleotides, the CDR3 is TGCAGTGTCTTGAGTATCCGCACTGAAGCTTTCTTT.

The chain uses TRBV23-1 and TRBJ1-5, with 8 nucleotides matching TRBD1. TRBV23-1 counts as an open reading frame of uncertain function. Unmatched junction bases numbered 10, after V lost 3 bases and J lost 3 bases. There are 17 residues in the CDR3. CDR3 DNA sequence: TGCGCCAGCAGTCAGCCCGGACAGGGAAGGCCCAATCAGCCCCAGCATTTT. Its protein is CASSQPGQGRPNQPQHF.

The chain uses TRBV27 and TRBJ1-4; tentative D call: TRBD1 (5 bases). Trimming pared 11 bases from V and 5 bases from J, leaving 21 bases between. Germline CDR1 MNHEY, CDR2 SMNVEV (reference sequence). There are 15 residues in the CDR3. CDR3 residues: CAGRWGKFSNEKLFF. CDR3 DNA sequence: TGTGCCGGCCGTTGGGGCAAATTTTCGAATGAAAAACTGTTTTTT.

The rearrangement uses TRBV7-9 and TRBJ2-1; 10 bases match TRBD2. The germline V gene has CDR1 SEHNR and CDR2 FQNEAQ (reference sequence). This CDR3 comprises 14 residues. V shed 2 bases and J 5 bases; nucleotides not matched to a gene: 0. CDR3 protein: CASSLTSGNNEQFF. DNA of the CDR3: TGTGCCAGCAGCTTAACTAGCGGGAACAATGAGCAGTTCTTC.

The V and J genes are TRBV6-5 and TRBJ1-5; 8 nucleotides match TRBD1. Germline V CDR1 and CDR2: MNHEY, SVGAGI. Trimming at V came to 4 bases and at J to 3 bases, leaving 8 bases not matched to a gene. The CDR3 runs to 16 residues. The CDR3 DNA is TGTGCCAGCAGTTCCGGTCGACAGGGGCTCAATCAGCCCCAGCATTTT. It encodes CASSSGRQGLNQPQHF.

The J gene is TRBJ1-1, the V gene TRBV5-8; D not certain. The germline gives CDR1 SGHTS, CDR2 YDEGEE. The V end lost 0 bases, the J end lost 1 base, and 4 bases lay between the germline ends. CDR3 length: 13 residues. The CDR3 spells CASSLARNTEAFF. CDR3 bases: TGTGCCAGCAGCTTGGCCAGGAACACTGAAGCTTTCTTT.